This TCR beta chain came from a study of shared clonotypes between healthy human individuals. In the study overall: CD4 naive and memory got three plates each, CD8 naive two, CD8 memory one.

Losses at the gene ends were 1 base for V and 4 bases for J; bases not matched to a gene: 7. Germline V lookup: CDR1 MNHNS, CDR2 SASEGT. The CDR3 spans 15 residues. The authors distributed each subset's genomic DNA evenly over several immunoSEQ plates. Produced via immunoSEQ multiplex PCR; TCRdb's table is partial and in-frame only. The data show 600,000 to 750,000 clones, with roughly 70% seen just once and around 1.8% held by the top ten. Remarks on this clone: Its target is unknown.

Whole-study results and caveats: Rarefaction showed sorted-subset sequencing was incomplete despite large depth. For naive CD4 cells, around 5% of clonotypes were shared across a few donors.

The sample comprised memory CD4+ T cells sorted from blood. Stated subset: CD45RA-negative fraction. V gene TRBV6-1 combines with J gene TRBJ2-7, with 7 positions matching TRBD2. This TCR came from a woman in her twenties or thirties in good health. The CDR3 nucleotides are TGTGCCAGCAGTGAAGGGGGGGGACTGAAATACGAGCAGTACTTC. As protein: CASSEGGGLKYEQYF.